This T cell receptor (beta chain) was identified in a study of T cell responses to AZD1222 COVID-19 vaccine. Study outcomes and limitations: The span of vaccine-associated CD4 TCRs extended across spike, with dominance at 160-218 and 743-854. Researchers took repertoire samples only after the peak T cell response had come. Following two doses of AZD1222, Spike-specific TCR breadth and depth rose.

In germline, CDR1 is SGHVS, CDR2 FNYEAQ. CDR3 length equals 15 residues. The J segment lost 4 bases and the V segment lost 4 bases, leaving 8 bases of the junction unmatched. The repertoire was sequenced with immunoSEQ multiplex PCR; TCRdb's copy has only in-frame clones and lacks some. The top ten clones hold around 4.7% of a sample with 90,000 to 120,000 clones, about 90% of them seen once. Of note for this clone: Antigen: not known.

Sequencing used peripheral blood, obtained 28 days after the second AZD1222 dose. The rearrangement joins TRBV7-6 to TRBJ1-1; 8 positions match TRBD1. This clonotype was obtained from an adult who received the AZD1222 COVID-19 vaccine. CDR3 amino acids: CASSYEQGDLTEAFF. The CDR3 nucleotides read TGTGCCAGCAGCTACGAACAGGGGGATCTCACTGAAGCTTTCTTT. Using reference TRBV7-6 and TRBJ1-1 for the parts outside the CDR3, the full variable domain is GAGVSQSPRYKVTKRGQDVALRCDPISGHVSLYWYRQALGQGPEFLTYFNYEAQQDKSGLPNDRFSAERPEGSISTLTIQRTEQRDSAMYRCASSYEQGDLTEAFFGQGTRLTVV.